Included here is one T cell receptor (beta chain) sequence, with context. The data stem from a study of patients and donors after allogeneic stem cell transplantation. The CDR3 is 14 amino acids. Germline V CDR1 and CDR2: SGHRS, YFSETQ. After removal of 3 bases from V and 8 bases from J, the junction contained 6 bases not matched to a gene. TCRdb called the RT-PCR reads again in MiXCR, with one record for every CDR3 protein. Of 90,000 to 130,000 distinct CDR3 sequences listed, 35% are singletons. The rearrangement links TRBV5-1 to TRBJ1-4; TRBD1 aligns across 8 bases. Material for sequencing was blood, either unsorted or a sorted T cell fraction (not recorded which). The clonotype comes from a human donor who was either an allogeneic HSCT recipient or a stem cell or donor lymphocyte infusion donor (not recorded which). It is not recorded whose cells these are; they may come from a transplant donor. Written as DNA, the CDR3 is TGCGCCAGCAGCTCCCAGGGGGCGCGAGAAAAACTGTTTTTT. This sequence encodes CASSSQGAREKLFF.